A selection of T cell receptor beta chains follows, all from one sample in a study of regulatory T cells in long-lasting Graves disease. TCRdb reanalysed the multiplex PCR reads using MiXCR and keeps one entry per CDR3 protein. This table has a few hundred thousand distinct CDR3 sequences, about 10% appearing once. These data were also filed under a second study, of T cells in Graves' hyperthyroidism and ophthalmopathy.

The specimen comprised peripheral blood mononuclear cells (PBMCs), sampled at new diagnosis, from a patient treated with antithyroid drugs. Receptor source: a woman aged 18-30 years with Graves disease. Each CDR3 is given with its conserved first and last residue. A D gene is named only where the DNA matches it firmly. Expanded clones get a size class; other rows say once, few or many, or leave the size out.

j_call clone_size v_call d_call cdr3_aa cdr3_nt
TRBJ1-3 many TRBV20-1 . CSASRADGGNTIYF TGCAGTGCCAGTAGGGCGGATGGTGGAAACACCATATATTTT
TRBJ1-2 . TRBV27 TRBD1 CASSLRAGGGANYGYTF TGTGCCAGCAGTTTAAGGGCGGGAGGGGGCGCAAACTATGGCTACACCTTC
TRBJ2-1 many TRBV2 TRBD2 CASNLAELSSYNEQFF TGTGCCAGCAACCTAGCGGAGCTGAGCTCCTACAATGAGCAGTTCTTC
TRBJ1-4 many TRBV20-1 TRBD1 CSAFRGPNEKLFF TGCAGTGCTTTCAGGGGGCCTAATGAAAAACTGTTTTTT
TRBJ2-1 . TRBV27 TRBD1 CASSLTGTGVIREFF TGTGCCAGCAGTTTAACCGGGACAGGGGTAATCCGGGAGTTCTTC
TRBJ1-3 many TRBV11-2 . CASSSVRDSGGNTIYF TGTGCCAGCAGCTCCGTCAGGGATTCGGGGGGAAACACCATATATTTT
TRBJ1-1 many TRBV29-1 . CSVRKPGFYTEAFF TGCAGCGTGCGAAAGCCGGGATTCTACACTGAAGCTTTCTTT
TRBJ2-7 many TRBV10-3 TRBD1 CAIRAGQGISYEQYF TGTGCCATCCGGGCGGGACAGGGAATCTCCTACGAGCAGTACTTC
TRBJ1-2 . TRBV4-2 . CASSQDRVPGYGYTF TGTGCCAGCAGCCAAGATAGGGTACCAGGCTATGGCTACACCTTC
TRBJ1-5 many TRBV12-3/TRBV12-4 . CASRNGGGPQHF TGTGCCAGCAGAAATGGGGGGGGCCCCCAGCATTTT
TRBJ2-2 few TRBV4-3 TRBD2 CASSQAPSGPNTGELFF TGCGCCAGCAGCCAAGCTCCTAGCGGACCGAACACCGGGGAGCTGTTTTTT
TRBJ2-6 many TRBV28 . CASSFSVRSPGTSGANVLTF TGTGCCAGCAGTTTCAGCGTTAGGTCCCCGGGGACCTCTGGGGCCAACGTCCTGACTTTC
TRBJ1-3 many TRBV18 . CASSPPVGSTIYF TGTGCCAGCTCACCACCGGTTGGAAGCACCATATATTTT
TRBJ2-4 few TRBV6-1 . CASRHRIAKNIQYF TGTGCCAGCAGGCACCGTATAGCCAAAAACATTCAGTACTTC
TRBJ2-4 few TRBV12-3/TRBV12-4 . CASSTGQSLLAKNIQYF TGTGCCAGCAGCACAGGGCAATCTCTACTAGCCAAAAACATTCAGTACTTC
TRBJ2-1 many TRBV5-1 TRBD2 CASSLSGRADNEQFF TGCGCCAGCAGCTTGTCGGGGAGGGCCGACAATGAGCAGTTCTTC
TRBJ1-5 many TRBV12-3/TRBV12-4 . CASSLRGPNSNQPQHF TGTGCCAGCAGTCTGCGGGGACCCAACAGCAATCAGCCCCAGCATTTT